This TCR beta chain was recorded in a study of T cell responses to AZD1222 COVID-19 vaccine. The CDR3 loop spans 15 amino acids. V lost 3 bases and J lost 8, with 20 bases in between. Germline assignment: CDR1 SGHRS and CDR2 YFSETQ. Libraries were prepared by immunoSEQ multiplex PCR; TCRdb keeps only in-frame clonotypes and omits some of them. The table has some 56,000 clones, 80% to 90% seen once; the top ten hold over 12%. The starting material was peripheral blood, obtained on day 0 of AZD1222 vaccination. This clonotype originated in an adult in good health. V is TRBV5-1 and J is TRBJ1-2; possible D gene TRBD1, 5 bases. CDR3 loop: CASSSDVVGPRGYTF. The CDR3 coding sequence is TGCGCCAGCAGCTCGGACGTAGTGGGGCCTCGCGGCTACACCTTC. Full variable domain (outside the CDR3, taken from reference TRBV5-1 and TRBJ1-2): KAGVTQTPRYLIKTRGQQVTLSCSPISGHRSVSWYQQTPGQGLQFLFEYFSETQRNKGNFPGRFSGRQFSNSRSEMNVSTLELGDSALYLCASSSDVVGPRGYTFGSGTRLTVV.